The 27 T cell receptor beta chains below come from one sample, sequenced in a study of blood T cells in healthy people across ages. A second roughly 7 to 11 cycle PCR used barcoded and J-beta primers. TCRdb called the 5' RACE reads again in MiXCR, with one record for every CDR3 protein. The repertoire holds approximately 810,000 distinct CDR3 sequences, about 30% seen once, with around 15% in the top ten. The sequencing sample was made of blood. The receptors stem from a woman older than 75 in good health.

This clonotype was counted at least ten times. The V call is TRBV6-5, the J call TRBJ2-3; D might be TRBD1 (5 bases). Germline values: CDR1 MNHEY, CDR2 SVGAGI. The V and J ends lost 0 bases and 4 bases respectively, with 14 bases between them. This CDR3 comprises 16 residues. The CDR3 nucleotides read TGTGCCAGCAGTTACTCTGCGACAGCTCAGGCAGATACGCAGTATTTT. Protein sequence: CASSYSATAQADTQYF.

As for this clonotype: It may be a read error: a sequence one base away is much more abundant. V usage is TRBV24-1 and J usage is TRBJ2-5, with 7 bases fitting TRBD1. CDR3 length: 14 residues. CDR1 is KGHDR, CDR2 SFDVKD, per germline. With V trimmed by 2 bases and J by 11 bases, 10 bases remained unmatched. The DNA for the CDR3 is TGTGCCACCAGTGATTCGAGGGGGCCGAATGAGCAGTACTTC. Encoded protein: CATSDSRGPNEQYF.

This chain links TRBV6-5 with TRBJ2-3; 7 bases fit TRBD2. Germline V lookup: CDR1 MNHEY, CDR2 SVGAGI. V shed 4 bases, J shed 0 bases, and the junction held 4 bases outside the gene matches. The CDR3 covers 15 residues. CDR3 in DNA: TGTGCCAGCAGTTCCCCTAGCGGAAGCACAGATACGCAGTATTTT. As protein: CASSSPSGSTDTQYF.

This clonotype was detected many times. DNA for the CDR3: TGTGCCAGCAAGCCCACCGTGGGGGTATCAGATACGCAGTATTTT. Encoded protein: CASKPTVGVSDTQYF. The chain links TRBV6-1 to TRBJ2-3; the D call may be TRBD1 or TRBD2 (5 bases each). V dropped 7 bases and J dropped 4 bases, with 18 bases sitting between them. The CDR3 extends over 15 amino acids. The V gene's germline CDR1 is MNHNS and CDR2 SASEGT.

CDR3 sequence (DNA): TGTGCCACCAGCAGAGATTCCCCGACAGGGGCCTACAAGCAGTACTTC. Translated, it gives CATSRDSPTGAYKQYF. The V gene is TRBV15, the J gene TRBJ2-5, with 8 bases that match TRBD1. The CDR3 is made up of 16 amino acids. Germline V gene data show CDR1 as LNHNV and CDR2 as YYDKDF (reference sequence). V lost 0 bases, J lost 11 bases, and 14 bases stayed unmatched.

The chain combines TRBV18 with TRBJ1-2; D is unclear. Between the trimmed V and J ends, which lost 0 bases and 5 bases, there was a span of 7 bases. The CDR3 is made up of 13 amino acids. The germline gives CDR1 KGHSH, CDR2 LQKENI. The CDR3 reads CASSPPGEYGYTF. CDR3 sequence (DNA): TGTGCCAGCTCACCACCGGGAGAATATGGCTACACCTTC. Full variable domain (outside the CDR3, taken from reference TRBV18 and TRBJ1-2): NAGVMQNPRHLVRRRGQEARLRCSPMKGHSHVYWYRQLPEEGLKFMVYLQKENIIDESGMPKERFSAEFPKEGPSILRIQQVVRGDSAAYFCASSPPGEYGYTFGSGTRLTVV.

This clonotype was detected ten times or more. This chain uses TRBV20-1 with TRBJ2-3; 9 nucleotides align to TRBD2. Germline V lookup: CDR1 DFQATT, CDR2 SNEGSKA (reference sequence). The CDR3 has 16 amino acids. After removal of 6 bases from V and 6 bases from J, the junction contained 16 bases not matched to a gene. The CDR3 protein is CSAARGGGESVDTQYF. In DNA form, the CDR3 reads TGCAGTGCCGCGAGGGGCGGGGGGGAATCTGTGGATACGCAGTATTTT.

The table lists this clonotype with many counts. The chain couples TRBV5-1 to TRBJ2-1, with 12 bases fitting TRBD2. Unmatched junction bases numbered 6, after V lost 4 bases and J lost 7 bases. Per germline, CDR1 SGHRS and CDR2 YFSETQ. This CDR3 has 15 residues. CDR3 residues: CASSDLAGGKNEQFF. The DNA of the CDR3 is TGCGCCAGCAGCGATCTAGCGGGGGGGAAGAATGAGCAGTTCTTC. Variable domain in full (rest from reference TRBV5-1 and TRBJ2-1): KAGVTQTPRYLIKTRGQQVTLSCSPISGHRSVSWYQQTPGQGLQFLFEYFSETQRNKGNFPGRFSGRQFSNSRSEMNVSTLELGDSALYLCASSDLAGGKNEQFFGPGTRLTVL.

This clonotype was counted ten times or more. The V and J genes are TRBV7-9 and TRBJ1-2, with D maybe TRBD1 (5 bases). Per the germline V gene, CDR1 is SEHNR and CDR2 is FQNEAQ (reference sequence). This CDR3 contains 15 residues. Trimming removed 1 base from V and 2 bases from J, with 11 bases in between. The DNA of the CDR3 is TGTGCCAGCAGCTTAGAGGGTGCAGGGAACTATGGCTACACCTTC. It encodes CASSLEGAGNYGYTF.

This clonotype has more than one count but fewer than ten. A much more abundant neighbour one base away suggests this may be a read error. The chain joins TRBV5-1 to TRBJ2-5, with 7 bases fitting TRBD1. The length of the CDR3 is 15 residues. V lost 4 bases and J lost 3; bases outside the gene matches: 9. CDR1 and CDR2 from the germline V gene are SGHRS and YFSETQ. CDR3 loop: CASSPTQTGKETQYF. The CDR3 region has the DNA TGCGCCAGCAGCCCCACCCAGACAGGGAAAGAGACCCAGTACTTC.

V is TRBV20-1 and J is TRBJ1-2; D may be TRBD1 (5 bases). V lost 0 bases and J 9 bases, leaving 17 bases between the germline ends. In germline, CDR1 is DFQATT, CDR2 SNEGSKA (reference sequence). This CDR3 spans 14 amino acids. The CDR3 DNA is TGCAGTGCTAGAGATGTAGAGACAGCGTATAGCTACACCTTC. This gives the protein CSARDVETAYSYTF.

The sample holds a few counts of this clonotype. This clone may be a read error of a much larger clone one base away. The rearrangement links TRBV4-2 to TRBJ1-2, with D possibly being TRBD1 (6 bases). CDR3 size: 16 residues. Germline-derived CDR1 and CDR2 are LGHNA and YNFKEQ. With 0 bases removed from V and 3 bases from J, the gap between germline ends came to 14 bases. CDR3 sequence: CASSQEAGAVDYGYTF. CDR3 DNA sequence: TGTGCCAGCAGCCAAGAAGCAGGGGCGGTAGACTATGGCTACACCTTC.

Remarks on this clonotype: This may be a read error, as it is one base from a much larger clone. V is TRBV7-2 and J is TRBJ1-4; possibly TRBD1 for D (6 bases). The CDR3 is 15 amino acids. The germline V gene encodes CDR1 SGHTA and CDR2 FQGNSA. Here the CDR3 DNA reads TGTGCCAGCAGCGAACAGGGAGGGACTAATGAAAAACCGTTTTTT. Translated, it gives CASSEQGGTNEKPFF. The full variable domain, completed using reference TRBV7-2 and TRBJ1-4, is GAGVSQSPSNKVTEKGKDVELRCDPISGHTALYWYRQSLGQGLEFLIYFQGNSAPDKSGLPSDRFSAERTGGSVSTLTIQRTQQEDSAVYLCASSEQGGTNEKPFFGSGTQLSVL.

This clonotype came up many times. The genes are TRBV6-5 and TRBJ1-2; maybe TRBD1 (5 bases). V was pared by 0 bases and J by 4 bases, with 9 bases between. The CDR3 extends over 14 amino acids. CDR1 MNHEY and CDR2 SVGAGI come from the germline V gene. CDR3 protein: CASSYSGARYGYTF. CDR3 DNA sequence: TGTGCCAGCAGTTACTCTGGGGCTCGCTATGGCTACACCTTC.

This clonotype was counted a few times. The J gene is TRBJ1-6, the V gene TRBV7-2, with 7 nucleotides matching TRBD1. With V trimmed by 5 bases and J by 6 bases, 7 bases remained unmatched. The CDR3 has 15 amino acids. Germline-derived CDR1 and CDR2 are SGHTA and FQGNSA. CDR3 loop: CASSADRVSNSPLHF. CDR3 DNA sequence: TGTGCCAGCAGCGCCGACAGGGTCTCTAATTCACCCCTCCACTTT.

This clonotype has ten or more counts. The V and J genes are TRBV7-6 and TRBJ2-5; a possible D gene is TRBD2 (7 bases). The length of the CDR3 is 19 residues. Trimming took off 1 base at V and 1 base at J, with 22 bases between the two ends. Looked up from germline, CDR1 is SGHVS and CDR2 is FNYEAQ. CDR3 sequence: CASSLGGRGRGGTQETQYF. The CDR3 DNA reads as TGTGCCAGCAGCTTAGGGGGCCGAGGTAGGGGGGGCACCCAAGAGACCCAGTACTTC.

This clonotype has a handful of counts. This chain joins TRBV7-2 and TRBJ1-6; perhaps TRBD1 as D (6 bases). The CDR3 length is 15 residues. V was trimmed by 1 base and J by 9 bases, leaving 13 bases between them. Looked up from germline, CDR1 is SGHTA and CDR2 is FQGNSA. The CDR3 here is CASSLDSGAGSPLHF. CDR3 sequence (DNA): TGTGCCAGCAGCTTAGATTCGGGGGCCGGTTCACCCCTCCACTTT.

This clonotype was found many times. This chain links TRBV24-1 with TRBJ2-7; D possibly corresponds to TRBD2 (6 bases). The V gene lost 6 bases and the J gene lost 0 bases, with 8 bases spanning the gap. This CDR3 spans 13 amino acids. Per the germline V gene, CDR1 is KGHDR and CDR2 is SFDVKD. CDR3: CATSSGGSYEQYF. In nucleotides, the CDR3 is TGTGCCACCAGTTCCGGGGGCTCCTACGAGCAGTACTTC.

Details on this clonotype: Being one base from a much bigger clone, this may be a read error. This rearrangement joins TRBV6-2 or TRBV6-3 to TRBJ1-2; D gene ambiguous. The germline V gene has CDR1 MNHEY and CDR2 SVGEGT. This CDR3 is built from 13 residues. V was cut by 6 bases and J by 7 bases, with 15 bases left in between. CDR3 amino acids: CASRSPALCGYTF. The CDR3 DNA follows: TGTGCCAGCAGATCCCCGGCGCTTTGTGGCTACACCTTC.

Turning to this clonotype: Given a much more abundant clone one base away, this may be a read error. The chain recombines TRBV4-3 with TRBJ2-5; TRBD2 matches 11 bases. This CDR3 has 13 residues. Germline V gene lookup returns CDR1 LGHNA and CDR2 YSLEER. The V gene end was trimmed by 3 bases and the J gene end by 11 bases; junction bases not matched to a gene: 5. CDR3 sequence: CASSHYIAGGQYF. CDR3 nucleotides: TGCGCCAGCAGCCATTATATAGCGGGGGGGCAGTACTTC.

This clonotype appeared a few times. J is TRBJ2-7 and V is TRBV5-5; D possibly corresponds to TRBD2 (5 bases). The ends were cut back, 0 bases at V and 0 bases at J, with 7 bases in the middle. The germline V gene has CDR1 SGHKS and CDR2 YYEKEE (reference sequence). This CDR3 has 14 amino acids. The CDR3 sequence is CASSLEADSYEQYF. In DNA form, the CDR3 reads TGTGCCAGCAGCTTGGAAGCGGACTCCTACGAGCAGTACTTC. Drawing the rest from reference TRBV5-5 and TRBJ2-7, the complete variable domain is DAGVTQSPTHLIKTRGQQVTLRCSPISGHKSVSWYQQVLGQGPQFIFQYYEKEERGRGNFPDRFSARQFPNYSSELNVNALLLGDSALYLCASSLEADSYEQYFGPGTRLTVT.

The table lists this clonotype with many counts. This rearrangement joins TRBV3-1 to TRBJ1-4, with D unresolved. The germline V and J ends were trimmed by 4 bases and 3 bases, with 9 bases remaining between them. The CDR3 length is 14 residues. Germline CDR1 and CDR2: LGHDT and YNNKEL (reference sequence). This chain's CDR3 is CASSPSGANEKLFF. CDR3 bases: TGTGCCAGCAGCCCTTCCGGGGCTAATGAAAAACTGTTTTTT.

Regarding this clonotype: This may be a read error: a much more frequent sequence differs by one nucleotide. This sequence joins TRBV9 and TRBJ2-3; D call uncertain. V was shortened by 3 bases and J by 6 bases, with 14 bases between the two germline ends. From germline, CDR1 is SGDLS and CDR2 YYNGEE. This CDR3 has 14 residues. The CDR3 sequence is CASSGRPTGDTQYF. The CDR3 nucleotides read TGTGCCAGCAGCGGCCGGCCGACCGGGGATACGCAGTATTTT.

The genes are TRBV7-2 and TRBJ2-3; D gene ambiguous. The CDR3 contains 14 residues. CDR1 and CDR2 (germline): SGHTA, FQGNSA. Trimming took 6 bases from V and 1 from J, leaving 11 bases between them. The CDR3: CASSFEARTDTQYF. The CDR3 DNA reads as TGTGCCAGCAGTTTCGAGGCTCGCACAGATACGCAGTATTTT.

For this clonotype: The junction does not match germline at one end; this may be a read error. The chain has TRBV7-2 and TRBJ2-2, with 7 nucleotides matching TRBD2. CDR3 length: 13 residues. Germline V CDR1 and CDR2: SGHTA, FQGNSA. The CDR3 DNA sequence: TGTGCCAGCAGCAACGGACTTGCGGGGGAGCTGCTTTTT. Its protein is CASSNGLAGELLF.

This rearrangement joins TRBV6-5 to TRBJ2-5, with a weak D call TRBD1 (5 bases). CDR3 size: 14 residues. Trimming pared 2 bases from V and 2 bases from J, leaving 9 bases between. In germline, CDR1 is MNHEY, CDR2 SVGAGI. As DNA, the CDR3 is TGTGCCAGCAGTTACGGCAGGGTTCAAGAGACCCAGTACTTC. Its protein is CASSYGRVQETQYF.

As regards this clonotype: With a much larger clone just one base away, this may be a read error. This sequence joins TRBV28 and TRBJ2-7; 9 bases line up with TRBD1. Germline V CDR1 and CDR2: MDHEN, SYDVKM. This CDR3 has 13 residues. CDR3 DNA sequence: TGTGCCAGCAGTCCATGGACAGGGGTCGAGCAGGACTTC. Residues: CASSPWTGVEQDF. Full variable domain (rest looked up from reference TRBV28 and TRBJ2-7): DVKVTQSSRYLVKRTGEKVFLECVQDMDHENMFWYRQDPGLGLRLIYFSYDVKMKEKGDIPEGYSVSREKKERFSLILESASTNQTSMYLCASSPWTGVEQDFGPGTRLTVT.